This TCR beta chain was obtained from a study of radiation and T cells in renal cell carcinoma. Treatment specified: treatment-naive control, cytoreductive nephrectomy. Only in-frame clones appear in the TCRdb table, and some are missing; sequencing was by immunoSEQ multiplex PCR. The table records roughly 21,000 clones, nearly 55% of them present only once. This clone was observed a few times. Its matching antigen is unknown. Broader study findings: Intratumoral heterogeneity was not captured in these roughly 0.96 g regions.

The specimen comprised tumor tissue, sampled from a patient whose treatment was nephrectomy without radiotherapy. The clonotype originates from a human donor with renal cell carcinoma.

CDR3 amino acids: CASSQTGGIGELFF. CDR3 in DNA: TGTGCCAGCAGCCAAACAGGGGGAATCGGGGAGCTGTTTTTT. The rearrangement joins TRBV7-7 to TRBJ2-2; 8 positions match TRBD1. The CDR3 is 14 amino acids. Unmatched junction bases numbered 6, after V lost 5 bases and J lost 7 bases. Germline V gene lookup returns CDR1 SSHAT and CDR2 FNYEAQ (reference sequence).